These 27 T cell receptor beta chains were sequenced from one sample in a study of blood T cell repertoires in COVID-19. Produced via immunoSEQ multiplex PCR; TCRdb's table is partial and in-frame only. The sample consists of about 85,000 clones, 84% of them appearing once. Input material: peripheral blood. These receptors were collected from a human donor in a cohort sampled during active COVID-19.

The CDR3 coding sequence is TGTGCCAGCAGTTCCCCCGGGGGACCTGGTGAAAAACTGTTTTTT. It codes for CASSSPGGPGEKLFF. This rearrangement joins TRBV27 to TRBJ1-4, with a tentative D call TRBD1 (5 bases). The V and J ends lost 4 bases and 7 bases respectively, with 16 bases between them. The CDR3 is made up of 15 amino acids. CDR1 and CDR2 from the germline V gene are MNHEY and SMNVEV (reference sequence).

CDR3 sequence reads: CASSSGLAGGTNTGELFF. DNA of the CDR3: TGTGCCAGCAGCTCCGGTTTAGCGGGGGGCACCAACACCGGGGAGCTGTTTTTT. This sequence joins TRBV5-4 and TRBJ2-2, with 10 bases that match TRBD2. This CDR3 contains 18 residues. Trimming took 3 bases from V and 2 from J; bases not matched to a gene: 10. The germline V gene encodes CDR1 SGHNT and CDR2 YYREEE (reference sequence).

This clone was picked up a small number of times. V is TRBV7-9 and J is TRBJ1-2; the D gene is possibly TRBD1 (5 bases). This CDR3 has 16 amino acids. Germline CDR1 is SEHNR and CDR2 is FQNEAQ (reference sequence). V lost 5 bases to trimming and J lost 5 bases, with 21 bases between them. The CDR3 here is CASSRTRGILTYGYTF. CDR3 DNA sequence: TGTGCCAGCAGCCGAACTCGGGGGATCCTCACATATGGCTACACCTTC.

As DNA, the CDR3 is TGTGCCAGCAGAGGGGATACGTATATCCTACGGGAGCAGTACTTC. Protein: CASRGDTYILREQYF. V usage is TRBV2 and J usage is TRBJ2-7, with a tentative D call TRBD1 (5 bases). Looked up from germline, CDR1 is SNHLY and CDR2 is FYNNEI. The germline V and J ends were trimmed by 6 bases and 7 bases, with 22 bases remaining between them. CDR3 length: 15 residues. The whole variable domain, filled in from reference TRBV2 and TRBJ2-7, reads EPEVTQTPSHQVTQMGQEVILRCVPISNHLYFYWYRQILGQKVEFLVSFYNNEISEKSEIFDDQFSVERPDGSNFTLKIRSTKLEDSAMYFCASRGDTYILREQYFGPGTRLTVT.

The CDR3 spells CASSEDRTRSDTIYF. The DNA for the CDR3 is TGCGCCAGCAGTGAGGACAGGACCCGATCGGACACCATATATTTT. The chain has TRBV10-1 and TRBJ1-3; possibly TRBD1 for D (6 bases). CDR3 length: 15 amino acids. V was shortened by 2 bases and J by 8 bases, with 16 bases between the two germline ends. CDR1 is WNHNN, CDR2 SYGVQD, per germline (reference sequence).

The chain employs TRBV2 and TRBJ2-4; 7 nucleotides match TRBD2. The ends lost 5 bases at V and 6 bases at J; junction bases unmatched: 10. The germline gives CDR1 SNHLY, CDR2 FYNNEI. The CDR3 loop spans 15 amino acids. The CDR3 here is CASSPTGGLGNIQYF. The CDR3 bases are TGTGCCAGCAGTCCCACGGGGGGACTTGGAAACATTCAGTACTTC.

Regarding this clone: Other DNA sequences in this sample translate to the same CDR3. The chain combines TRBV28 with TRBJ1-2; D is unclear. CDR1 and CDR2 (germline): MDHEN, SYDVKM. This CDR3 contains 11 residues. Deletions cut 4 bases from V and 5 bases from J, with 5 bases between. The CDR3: CASSSRYGYTF. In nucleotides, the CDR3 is TGTGCCAGCAGTTCGAGGTATGGCTACACCTTC.

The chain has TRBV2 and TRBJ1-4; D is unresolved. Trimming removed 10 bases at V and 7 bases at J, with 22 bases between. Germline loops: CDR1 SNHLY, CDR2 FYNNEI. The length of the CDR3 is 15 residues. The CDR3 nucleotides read TGTGCCACCTCAGTTGGTCTGATAGGGAGTGAAAAACTGTTTTTT. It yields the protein CATSVGLIGSEKLFF.

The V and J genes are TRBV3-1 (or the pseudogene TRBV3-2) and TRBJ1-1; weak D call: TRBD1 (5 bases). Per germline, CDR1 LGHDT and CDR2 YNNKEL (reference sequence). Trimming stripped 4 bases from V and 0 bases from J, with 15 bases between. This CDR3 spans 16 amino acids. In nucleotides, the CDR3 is TGTGCCAGCAGCCCAGGGTCAGGGCCCATGAACACTGAAGCTTTCTTT. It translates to CASSPGSGPMNTEAFF.

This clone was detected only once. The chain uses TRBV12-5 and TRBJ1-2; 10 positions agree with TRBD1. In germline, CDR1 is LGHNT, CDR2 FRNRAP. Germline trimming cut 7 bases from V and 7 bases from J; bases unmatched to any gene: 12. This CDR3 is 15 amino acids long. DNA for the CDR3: TGTGCTAGTGTCGCGGGGGGGACAGGGGTCGGTGGCTACACCTTC. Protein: CASVAGGTGVGGYTF.

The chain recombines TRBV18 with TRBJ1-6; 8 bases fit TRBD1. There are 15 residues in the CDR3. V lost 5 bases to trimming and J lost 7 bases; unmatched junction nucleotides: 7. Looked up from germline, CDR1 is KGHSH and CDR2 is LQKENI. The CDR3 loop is CASSRMGQENSPLHF. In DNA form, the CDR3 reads TGTGCCAGCTCAAGGATGGGACAGGAAAATTCACCCCTCCACTTT.

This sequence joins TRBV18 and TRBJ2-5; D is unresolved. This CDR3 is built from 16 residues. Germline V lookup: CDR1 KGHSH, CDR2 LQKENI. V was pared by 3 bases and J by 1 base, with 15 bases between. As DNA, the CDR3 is TGTGCCAGCTCACCCAACGAACGACAAGTCCAAGAGACCCAGTACTTC. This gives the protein CASSPNERQVQETQYF.

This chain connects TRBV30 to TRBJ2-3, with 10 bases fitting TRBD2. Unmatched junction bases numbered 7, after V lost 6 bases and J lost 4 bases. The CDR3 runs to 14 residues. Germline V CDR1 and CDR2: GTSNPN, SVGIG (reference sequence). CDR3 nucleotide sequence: TGTGCCTGTACCACTAGCGGGATCGCAGATACGCAGTATTTT. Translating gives CACTTSGIADTQYF.

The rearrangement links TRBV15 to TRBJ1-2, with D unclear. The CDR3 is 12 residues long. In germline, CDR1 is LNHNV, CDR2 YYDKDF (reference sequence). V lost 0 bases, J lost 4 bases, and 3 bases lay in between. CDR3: CATSRDSYGYTF. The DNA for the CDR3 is TGTGCCACCAGCAGAGACAGCTATGGCTACACCTTC.

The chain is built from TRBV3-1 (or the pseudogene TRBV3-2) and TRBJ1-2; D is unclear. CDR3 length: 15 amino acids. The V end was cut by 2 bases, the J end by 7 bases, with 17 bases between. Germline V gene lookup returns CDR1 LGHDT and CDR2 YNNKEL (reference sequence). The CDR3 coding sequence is TGTGCCAGCAGCCAACTCCGGAGAGGTGGCCGTGGCTACACCTTC. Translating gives CASSQLRRGGRGYTF.

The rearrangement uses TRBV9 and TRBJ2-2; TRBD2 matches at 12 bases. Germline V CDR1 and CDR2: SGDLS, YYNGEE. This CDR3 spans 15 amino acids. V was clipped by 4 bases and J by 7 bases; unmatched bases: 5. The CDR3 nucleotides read TGTGCCAGCAGCCCAAGACTAGCGGGGGACGGGGAGCTGTTTTTT. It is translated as CASSPRLAGDGELFF. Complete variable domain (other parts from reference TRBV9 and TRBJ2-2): DSGVTQTPKHLITATGQRVTLRCSPRSGDLSVYWYQQSLDQGLQFLIQYYNGEERAKGNILERFSAQQFPDLHSELNLSSLELGDSALYFCASSPRLAGDGELFFGEGSRLTVL.

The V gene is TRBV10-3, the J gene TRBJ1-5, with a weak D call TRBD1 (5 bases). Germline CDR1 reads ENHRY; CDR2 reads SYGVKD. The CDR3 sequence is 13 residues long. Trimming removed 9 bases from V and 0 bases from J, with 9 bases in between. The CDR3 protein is CAIMGGSNQPQHF. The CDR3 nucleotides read TGTGCCATAATGGGGGGTAGCAATCAGCCCCAGCATTTT.

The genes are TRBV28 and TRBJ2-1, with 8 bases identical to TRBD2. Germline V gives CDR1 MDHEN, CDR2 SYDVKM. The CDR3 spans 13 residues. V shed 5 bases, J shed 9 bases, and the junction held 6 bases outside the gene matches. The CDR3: CASSSGGLVEQFF. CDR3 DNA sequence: TGTGCCAGCAGTAGCGGGGGCCTTGTTGAGCAGTTCTTC.

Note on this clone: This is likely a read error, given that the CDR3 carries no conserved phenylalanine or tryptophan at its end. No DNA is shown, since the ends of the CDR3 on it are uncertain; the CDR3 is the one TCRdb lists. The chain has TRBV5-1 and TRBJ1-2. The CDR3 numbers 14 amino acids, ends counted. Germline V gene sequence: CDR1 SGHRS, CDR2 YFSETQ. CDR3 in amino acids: CASSLEPETGTYQL.

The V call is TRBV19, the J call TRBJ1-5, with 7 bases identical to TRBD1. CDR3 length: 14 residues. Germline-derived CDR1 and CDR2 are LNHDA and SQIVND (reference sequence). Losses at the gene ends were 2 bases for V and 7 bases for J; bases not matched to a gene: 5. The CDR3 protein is CASSIIGGGQPQHF. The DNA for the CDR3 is TGTGCCAGTAGTATAATAGGGGGCGGACAGCCCCAGCATTTT.

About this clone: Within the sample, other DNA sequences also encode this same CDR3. The DNA for the CDR3 is TGTGCCACCAGTCCCCCCGGACAGGGCGCAGAGACCCAGTACTTC. Amino acid sequence: CATSPPGQGAETQYF. V gene TRBV15 combines with J gene TRBJ2-5, with 8 bases lining up with TRBD1. This CDR3 has 15 amino acids. V was clipped by 6 bases and J by 4 bases; unmatched bases: 10. Germline V gives CDR1 LNHNV, CDR2 YYDKDF (reference sequence).

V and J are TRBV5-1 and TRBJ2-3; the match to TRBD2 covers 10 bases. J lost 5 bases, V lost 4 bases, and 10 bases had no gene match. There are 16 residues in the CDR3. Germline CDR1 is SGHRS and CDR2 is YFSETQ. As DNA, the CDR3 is TGCGCCAGCAGCCGCCTTAGCGGGGGGCGTGGAGATACGCAGTATTTT. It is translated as CASSRLSGGRGDTQYF.

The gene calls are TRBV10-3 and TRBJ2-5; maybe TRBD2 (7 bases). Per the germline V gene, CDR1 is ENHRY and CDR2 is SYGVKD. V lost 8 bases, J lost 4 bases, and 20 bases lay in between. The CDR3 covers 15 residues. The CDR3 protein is CAIAQRWGGRETQYF. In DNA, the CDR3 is TGTGCCATCGCCCAGCGGTGGGGGGGCCGAGAGACCCAGTACTTC.

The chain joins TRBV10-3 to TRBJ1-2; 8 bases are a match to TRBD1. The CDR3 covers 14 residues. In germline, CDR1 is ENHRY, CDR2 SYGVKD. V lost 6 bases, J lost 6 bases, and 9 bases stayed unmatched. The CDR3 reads CAISADRGINGYTF. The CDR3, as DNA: TGTGCCATCAGCGCTGACAGGGGTATCAATGGCTACACCTTC.

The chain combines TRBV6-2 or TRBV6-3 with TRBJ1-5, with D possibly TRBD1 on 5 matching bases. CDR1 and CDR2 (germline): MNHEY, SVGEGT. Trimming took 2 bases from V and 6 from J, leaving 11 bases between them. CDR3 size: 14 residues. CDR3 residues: CASSYGGLSQPQHF. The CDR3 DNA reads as TGTGCCAGCAGTTACGGGGGGTTGAGTCAGCCCCAGCATTTT.

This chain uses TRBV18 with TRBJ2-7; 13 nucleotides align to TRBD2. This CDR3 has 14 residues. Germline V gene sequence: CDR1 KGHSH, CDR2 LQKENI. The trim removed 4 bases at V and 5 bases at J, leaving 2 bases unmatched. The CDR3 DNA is TGTGCCAGCTCACTCGGACTAGCGGGGGACGAGCAGTACTTC. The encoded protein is CASSLGLAGDEQYF.

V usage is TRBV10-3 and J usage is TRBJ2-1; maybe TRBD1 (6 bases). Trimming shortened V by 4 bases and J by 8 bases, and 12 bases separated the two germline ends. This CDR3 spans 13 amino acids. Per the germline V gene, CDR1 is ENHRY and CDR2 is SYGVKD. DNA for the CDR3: TGTGCCATCAGTGGGGTTAGGGGGTATGAGCAGTTCTTC. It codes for CAISGVRGYEQFF.